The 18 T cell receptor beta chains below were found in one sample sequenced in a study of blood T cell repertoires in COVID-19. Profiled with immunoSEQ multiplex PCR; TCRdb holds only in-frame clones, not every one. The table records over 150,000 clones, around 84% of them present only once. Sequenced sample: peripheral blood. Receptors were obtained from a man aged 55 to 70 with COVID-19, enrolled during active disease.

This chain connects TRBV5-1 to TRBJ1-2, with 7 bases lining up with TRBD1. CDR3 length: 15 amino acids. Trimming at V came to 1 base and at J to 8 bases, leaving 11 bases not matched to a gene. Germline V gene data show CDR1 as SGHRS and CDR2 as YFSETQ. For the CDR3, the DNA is TGCGCCAGCAGCTTGTTGGGACAGAACAAGGAGGGCTACACCTTC. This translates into CASSLLGQNKEGYTF. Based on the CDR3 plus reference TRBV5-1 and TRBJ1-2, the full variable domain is KAGVTQTPRYLIKTRGQQVTLSCSPISGHRSVSWYQQTPGQGLQFLFEYFSETQRNKGNFPGRFSGRQFSNSRSEMNVSTLELGDSALYLCASSLLGQNKEGYTFGSGTRLTVV.

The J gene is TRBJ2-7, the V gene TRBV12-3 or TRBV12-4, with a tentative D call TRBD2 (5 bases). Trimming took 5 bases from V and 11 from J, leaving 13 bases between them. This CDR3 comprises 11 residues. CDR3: CASSTGVLEYF. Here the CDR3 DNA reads TGTGCCAGCAGTACCGGGGTCCTGGAGTACTTC.

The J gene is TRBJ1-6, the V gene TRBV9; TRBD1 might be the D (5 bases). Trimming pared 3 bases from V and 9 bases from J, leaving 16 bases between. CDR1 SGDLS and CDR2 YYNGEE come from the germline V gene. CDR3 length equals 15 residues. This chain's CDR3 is CASSAGLGGISPLHF. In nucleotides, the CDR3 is TGTGCCAGCAGCGCCGGGTTGGGGGGAATTTCACCCCTCCACTTT. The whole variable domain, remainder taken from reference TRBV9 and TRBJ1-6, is DSGVTQTPKHLITATGQRVTLRCSPRSGDLSVYWYQQSLDQGLQFLIQYYNGEERAKGNILERFSAQQFPDLHSELNLSSLELGDSALYFCASSAGLGGISPLHFGNGTRLTVT.

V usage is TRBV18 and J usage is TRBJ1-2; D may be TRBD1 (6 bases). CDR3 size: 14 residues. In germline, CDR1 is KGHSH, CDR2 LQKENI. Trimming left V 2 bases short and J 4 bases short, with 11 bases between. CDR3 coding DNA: TGTGCCAGCTCACCAACGGTGGGGGCCTATGGCTACACCTTC. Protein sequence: CASSPTVGAYGYTF.

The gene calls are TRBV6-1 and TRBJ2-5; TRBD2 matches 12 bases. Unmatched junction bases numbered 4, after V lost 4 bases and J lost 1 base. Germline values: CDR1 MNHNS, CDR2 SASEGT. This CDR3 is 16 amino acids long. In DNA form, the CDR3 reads TGTGCCAGCAGTGCTAGACTAGCGGGGGCCCAAGAGACCCAGTACTTC. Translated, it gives CASSARLAGAQETQYF.

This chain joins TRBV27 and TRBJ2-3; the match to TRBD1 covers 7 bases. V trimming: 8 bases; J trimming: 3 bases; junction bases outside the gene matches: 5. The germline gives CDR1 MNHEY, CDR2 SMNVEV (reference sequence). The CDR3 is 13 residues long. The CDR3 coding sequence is TGTGCCAGCGAAAGACAGGGTACAGATACGCAGTATTTT. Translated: CASERQGTDTQYF.

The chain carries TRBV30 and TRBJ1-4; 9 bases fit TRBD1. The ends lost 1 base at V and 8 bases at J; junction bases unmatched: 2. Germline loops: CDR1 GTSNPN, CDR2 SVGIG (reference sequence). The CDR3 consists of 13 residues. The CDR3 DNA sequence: TGTGCCTGGAGTGGGGGACAGGGAGAAAAACTGTTTTTT. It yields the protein CAWSGGQGEKLFF.

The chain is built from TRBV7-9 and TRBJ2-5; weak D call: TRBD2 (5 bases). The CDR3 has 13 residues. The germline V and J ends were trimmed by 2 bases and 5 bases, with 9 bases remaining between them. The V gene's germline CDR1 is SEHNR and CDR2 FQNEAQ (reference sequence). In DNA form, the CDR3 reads TGTGCCAGCAGCTTATGGGGAGAGGAGACCCAGTACTTC. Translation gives CASSLWGEETQYF.

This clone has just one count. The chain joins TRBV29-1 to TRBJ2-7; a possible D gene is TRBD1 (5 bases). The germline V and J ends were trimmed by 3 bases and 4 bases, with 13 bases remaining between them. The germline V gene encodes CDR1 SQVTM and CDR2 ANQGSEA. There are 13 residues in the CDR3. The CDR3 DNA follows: TGCAGCGTTGACCAAGGGGCGAATTACGAGCAGTACTTC. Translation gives CSVDQGANYEQYF.

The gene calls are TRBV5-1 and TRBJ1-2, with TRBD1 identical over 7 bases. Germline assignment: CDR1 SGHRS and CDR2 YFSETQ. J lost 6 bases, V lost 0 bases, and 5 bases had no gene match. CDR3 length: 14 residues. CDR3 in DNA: TGCGCCAGCAGCTTGGGACAGGGCCATGATGGCTACACCTTC. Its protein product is CASSLGQGHDGYTF.

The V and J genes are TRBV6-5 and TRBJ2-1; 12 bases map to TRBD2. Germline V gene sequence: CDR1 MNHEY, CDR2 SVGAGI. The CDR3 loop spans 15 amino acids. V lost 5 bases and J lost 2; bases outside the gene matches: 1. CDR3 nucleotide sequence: TGTGCCAGCAGTCTAGCGGGGGGGACCTACAATGAGCAGTTCTTC. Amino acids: CASSLAGGTYNEQFF.

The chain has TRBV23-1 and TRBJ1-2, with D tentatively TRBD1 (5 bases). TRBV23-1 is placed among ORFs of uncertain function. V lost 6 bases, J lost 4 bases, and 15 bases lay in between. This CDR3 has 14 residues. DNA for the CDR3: TGCGCCAGCAGAATACCACAGGAAGTCTATGGCTACACCTTC. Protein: CASRIPQEVYGYTF.

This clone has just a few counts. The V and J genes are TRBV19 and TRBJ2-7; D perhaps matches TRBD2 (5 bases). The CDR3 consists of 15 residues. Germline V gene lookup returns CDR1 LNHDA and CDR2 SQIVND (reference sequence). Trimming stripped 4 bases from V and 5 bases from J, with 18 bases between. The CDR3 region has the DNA TGTGCCAGTAGTACCTGGGCGGGCGGCCGCGACGAGCAGTACTTC. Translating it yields CASSTWAGGRDEQYF.

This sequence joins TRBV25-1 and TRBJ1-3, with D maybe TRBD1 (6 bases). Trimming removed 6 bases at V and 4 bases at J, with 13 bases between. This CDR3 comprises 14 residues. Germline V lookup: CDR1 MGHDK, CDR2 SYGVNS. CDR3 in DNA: TGTGCCAGCAGGCAAACAGGGTACGGAAACACCATATATTTT. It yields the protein CASRQTGYGNTIYF.

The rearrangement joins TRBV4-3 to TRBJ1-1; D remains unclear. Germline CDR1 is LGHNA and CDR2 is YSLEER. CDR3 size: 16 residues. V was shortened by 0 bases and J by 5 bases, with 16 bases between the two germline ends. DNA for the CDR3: TGCGCCAGCAGCCAAGAGGGGTTTGGGAGAGGAACTGAAGCTTTCTTT. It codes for CASSQEGFGRGTEAFF.

This CDR3 reads CASSPPGGTDGVQFF. Written as DNA, the CDR3 is TGTGCCAGCAGCCCTCCGGGGGGGACGGACGGGGTCCAGTTCTTC. J is TRBJ2-1 and V is TRBV7-9; 8 bases map to TRBD2. Looked up from germline, CDR1 is SEHNR and CDR2 is FQNEAQ (reference sequence). The CDR3 contains 15 residues. V lost 5 bases to trimming and J lost 13 bases; unmatched junction nucleotides: 16.

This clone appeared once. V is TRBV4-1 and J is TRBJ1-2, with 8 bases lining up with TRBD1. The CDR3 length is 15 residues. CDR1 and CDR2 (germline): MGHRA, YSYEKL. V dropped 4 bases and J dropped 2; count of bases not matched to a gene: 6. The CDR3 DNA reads TGCGCCAGCAGCCCGTGGGACAGGAAGAACTATGGCTACACCTTC. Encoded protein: CASSPWDRKNYGYTF.

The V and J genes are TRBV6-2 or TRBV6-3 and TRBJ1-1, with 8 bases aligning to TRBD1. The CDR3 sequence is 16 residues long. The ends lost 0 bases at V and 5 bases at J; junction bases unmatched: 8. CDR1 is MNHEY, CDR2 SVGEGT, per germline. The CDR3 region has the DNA TGTGCCAGCAGTTACTCGAATGTCGGACAGGGTACTGAAGCTTTCTTT. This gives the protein CASSYSNVGQGTEAFF.